This is a list of T cell receptor beta chains from one sample in a study of blood T cell repertoires in COVID-19. The table came from immunoSEQ multiplex PCR; TCRdb's copy has only in-frame clones and leaves some out. The sample records roughly 130,000 clones, roughly 90% being singletons. Sample: peripheral blood. These receptors were taken from a man aged 60-69 years with COVID-19, enrolled during active disease. The CDR3 runs from the conserved cysteine through the conserved F or W. Fields, in order: clone size, CDR3 length, D gene, J gene, V gene, CDR3 DNA, CDR3 protein. A D gene is named only where the DNA matches it firmly. Some rows have no size entry. The others give once, few or many, or a class for an expanded clone.

clone_size: .; cdr3_length: 15; d_call: .; j_call: TRBJ1-3; v_call: TRBV11-3; cdr3_nt: TGTGCCAGCAGCAGAGGGGGTAGCTCTGGAAACACCATATATTTT; cdr3_aa: CASSRGGSSGNTIYF
clone_size: .; cdr3_length: 12; d_call: .; j_call: TRBJ1-2; v_call: TRBV5-4; cdr3_nt: TGTGCCAGCAGATTTCAGGGAAACGGCTACACCTTC; cdr3_aa: CASRFQGNGYTF
clone_size: .; cdr3_length: 14; d_call: .; j_call: TRBJ2-7; v_call: TRBV28; cdr3_nt: TGTGCCAGCAGTCCGCCCCCGGGCTCCTACGAGCAGTACTTC; cdr3_aa: CASSPPPGSYEQYF
clone_size: .; cdr3_length: 16; d_call: TRBD1; j_call: TRBJ1-5; v_call: TRBV10-3; cdr3_nt: TGTGCCATCAGTGATGTCCAGGGACAGAGCAATCAGCCCCAGCATTTT; cdr3_aa: CAISDVQGQSNQPQHF
clone_size: .; cdr3_length: 17; d_call: TRBD1; j_call: TRBJ2-7; v_call: TRBV7-8; cdr3_nt: TGTGCCAGCAGCTTAGATGTAGGACAGGGATACGCCTACGAGCAGTACTTC; cdr3_aa: CASSLDVGQGYAYEQYF
clone_size: .; cdr3_length: 18; d_call: TRBD2; j_call: TRBJ2-3; v_call: TRBV23-1; cdr3_nt: TGCGCCAGCAGCCTAAGCGGGAGGACCCCCCAAAGCACAGATACGCAGTATTTT; cdr3_aa: CASSLSGRTPQSTDTQYF
clone_size: .; cdr3_length: 13; d_call: .; j_call: TRBJ2-7; v_call: TRBV7-9; cdr3_nt: TGTGCCAGCAGCTTAGTCGGTATCGACGAGCAGTACTTC; cdr3_aa: CASSLVGIDEQYF
clone_size: .; cdr3_length: 17; d_call: TRBD1; j_call: TRBJ1-5; v_call: TRBV19; cdr3_nt: TGTGCCAGCCGGGCCGGGACAGGACACGATCGCAATCAGCCCCAGCATTTT; cdr3_aa: CASRAGTGHDRNQPQHF
clone_size: once; cdr3_length: 11; d_call: .; j_call: TRBJ1-1; v_call: TRBV30; cdr3_nt: TGTGCCGGTCAGGGGCGCACTGAAGCTTTCTTT; cdr3_aa: CAGQGRTEAFF
clone_size: .; cdr3_length: 13; d_call: TRBD1; j_call: TRBJ2-7; v_call: TRBV18; cdr3_nt: TGTGCCAGCTCACCGGGGACAGCCTACGAGCAGTACTTC; cdr3_aa: CASSPGTAYEQYF
clone_size: .; cdr3_length: 16; d_call: TRBD1; j_call: TRBJ2-2; v_call: TRBV2; cdr3_nt: TGTGCCAGCAGTTACGACAGGGGGCGCGACACCGGGGAGCTGTTTTTT; cdr3_aa: CASSYDRGRDTGELFF
clone_size: .; cdr3_length: 15; d_call: .; j_call: TRBJ1-6; v_call: TRBV5-1; cdr3_nt: TGCGCCAGCAGCTCAGGACAATGGTATAATTCACCCCTCCACTTT; cdr3_aa: CASSSGQWYNSPLHF
clone_size: .; cdr3_length: 20; d_call: TRBD2; j_call: TRBJ2-2; v_call: TRBV13; cdr3_nt: TGTGCCAGCAGCGCCGCCGATGGGGAGTTTGCGGGAGGTCACGTGGGGGAGCTGTTTTTT; cdr3_aa: CASSAADGEFAGGHVGELFF
clone_size: .; cdr3_length: 14; d_call: .; j_call: TRBJ2-7; v_call: TRBV27; cdr3_nt: TGTGCCAGCAGTTCGCCGACAGGCGCCTACGAGCAGTACTTC; cdr3_aa: CASSSPTGAYEQYF